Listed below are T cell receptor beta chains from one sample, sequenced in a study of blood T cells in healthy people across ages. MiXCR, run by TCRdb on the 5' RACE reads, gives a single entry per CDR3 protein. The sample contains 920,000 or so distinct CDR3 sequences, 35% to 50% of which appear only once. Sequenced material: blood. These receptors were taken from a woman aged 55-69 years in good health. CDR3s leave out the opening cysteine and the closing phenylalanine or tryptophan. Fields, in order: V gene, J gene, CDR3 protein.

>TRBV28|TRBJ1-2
ASSSRDRGLYNYGYT
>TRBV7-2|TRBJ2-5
ASSLKSSTQETQY
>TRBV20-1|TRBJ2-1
SAREYRGLRDNEQF
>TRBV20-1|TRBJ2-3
SASPREGGRSDTQY
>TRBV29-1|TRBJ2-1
SVRRTSGDNEQF
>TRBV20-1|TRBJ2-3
SANQAGVADTQY
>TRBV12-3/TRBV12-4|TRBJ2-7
ASSLGSGGTFYEQY
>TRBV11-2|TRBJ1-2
ASSADRTNYGYT
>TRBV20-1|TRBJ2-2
SAPGQGKNGGLF
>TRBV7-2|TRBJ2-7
ASQGGGVSYNEQY
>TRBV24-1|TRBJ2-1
ATFPDSLHNEQF
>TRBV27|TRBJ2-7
ASSLRRGTFSYEQY
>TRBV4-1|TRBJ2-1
ASSQGSSGQEQF
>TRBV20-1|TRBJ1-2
SASRTGRGGYT
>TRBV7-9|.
ASSLVRDCEQY
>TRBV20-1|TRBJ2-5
SARVSSGTSGEETQY
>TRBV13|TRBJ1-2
ASSSGANYGYT
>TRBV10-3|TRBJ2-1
ATRFGAEQF
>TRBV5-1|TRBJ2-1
ASSLVGQGNNEQF
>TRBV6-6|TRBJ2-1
ASSYPGQNNEQF
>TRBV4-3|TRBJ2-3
ASSQAPRGLGADTQY
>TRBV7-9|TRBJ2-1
ASSLGVLLNEQF
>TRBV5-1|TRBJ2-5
ASSLGTGYGETQY
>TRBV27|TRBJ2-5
ASSLSLAGGDQY
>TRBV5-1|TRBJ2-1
ASSQESSYNEQF
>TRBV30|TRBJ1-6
AWSVHRPTYNSPLH
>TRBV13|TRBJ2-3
ASSLALTSTDTQY
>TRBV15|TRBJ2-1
ATSKGTSGSYNEQF
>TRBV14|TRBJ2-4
ASSTGSKNIQY
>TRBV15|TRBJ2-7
ATSREDWDRPYEQY
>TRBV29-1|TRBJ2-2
SYRDAGELF
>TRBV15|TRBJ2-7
ATTPSGAGLLGEQY
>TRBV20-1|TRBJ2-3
SAQPPFKSDPTSGGTDTQY
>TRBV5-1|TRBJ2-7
ASSPTGARDEQY
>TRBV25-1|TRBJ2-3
ASRGAGGPDTQY
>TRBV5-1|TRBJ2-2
ASSLSTVGSKGTGELF
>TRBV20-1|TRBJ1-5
SATWEGRRNQPQH
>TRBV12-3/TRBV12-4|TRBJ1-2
ASSFRVRAKGYT
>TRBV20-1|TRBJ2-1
SLNRLDDEQF
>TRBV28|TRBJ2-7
ASSTGVVPYEQY
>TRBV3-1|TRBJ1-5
ASSQGAGGGNQPQH
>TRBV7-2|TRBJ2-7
ASSSLAAPYEQY
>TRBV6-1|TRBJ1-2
ASSGTGGSNYGYT
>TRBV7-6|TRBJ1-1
ASSFWGPGVEDTEAF
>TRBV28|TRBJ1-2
ASSLTGFYYGYT
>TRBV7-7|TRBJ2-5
ASSLGTSEKDEQY
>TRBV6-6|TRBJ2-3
ASSSGQGWPDTQY
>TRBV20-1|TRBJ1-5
SASTGASNQPQH
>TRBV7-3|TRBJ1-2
ASSPGQGADGYT
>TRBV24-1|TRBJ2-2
ATSDASRGYTGELF
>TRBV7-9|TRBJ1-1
ASSLSSGGVKEAF
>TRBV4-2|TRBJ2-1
ASSQQNDNEQF